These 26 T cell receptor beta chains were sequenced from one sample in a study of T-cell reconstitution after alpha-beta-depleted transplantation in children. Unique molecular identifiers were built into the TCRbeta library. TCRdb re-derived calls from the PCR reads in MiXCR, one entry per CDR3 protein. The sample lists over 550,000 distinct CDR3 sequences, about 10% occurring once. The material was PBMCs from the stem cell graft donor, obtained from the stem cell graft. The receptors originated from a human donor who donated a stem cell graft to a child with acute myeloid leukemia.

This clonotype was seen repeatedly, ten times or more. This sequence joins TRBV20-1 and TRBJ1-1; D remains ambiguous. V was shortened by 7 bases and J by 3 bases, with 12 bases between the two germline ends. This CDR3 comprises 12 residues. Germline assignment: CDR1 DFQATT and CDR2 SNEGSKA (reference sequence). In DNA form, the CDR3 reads TGCAGTGTTTCACTAGGTGACACTGAAGCTTTCTTT. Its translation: CSVSLGDTEAFF.

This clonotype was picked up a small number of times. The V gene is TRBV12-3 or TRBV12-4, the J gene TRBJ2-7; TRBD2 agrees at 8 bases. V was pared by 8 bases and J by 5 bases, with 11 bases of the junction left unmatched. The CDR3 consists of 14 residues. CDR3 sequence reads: CASGPGLGNHEQYF. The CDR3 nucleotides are TGTGCCAGCGGGCCGGGACTAGGGAATCACGAGCAGTACTTC.

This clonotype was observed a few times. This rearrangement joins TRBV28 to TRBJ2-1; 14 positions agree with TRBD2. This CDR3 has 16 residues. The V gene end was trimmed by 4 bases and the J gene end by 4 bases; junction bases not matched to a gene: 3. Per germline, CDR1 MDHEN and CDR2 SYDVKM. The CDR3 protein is CASSWTSGRRYNEQFF. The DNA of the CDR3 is TGTGCCAGCAGTTGGACTAGCGGGAGGCGTTACAATGAGCAGTTCTTC.

Here the CDR3 reads CASSPGASREKLFF. The DNA of the CDR3 is TGTGCCAGCTCACCAGGGGCGTCGCGTGAAAAACTGTTTTTT. The J gene is TRBJ1-4, the V gene TRBV18, with D perhaps TRBD1 (5 bases). Trimming left V 2 bases short and J 7 bases short, with 11 bases between. Looked up from germline, CDR1 is KGHSH and CDR2 is LQKENI. The CDR3 is made up of 14 amino acids.

The CDR3, as DNA: TGCAGTGCTCCCTGGACAGGGGGAGAGACCCAGTACTTC. As protein: CSAPWTGGETQYF. V gene TRBV20-1 combines with J gene TRBJ2-5, with 10 positions matching TRBD1. Germline-derived CDR1 and CDR2 are DFQATT and SNEGSKA (reference sequence). The CDR3 runs 13 residues. Losses at the gene ends were 5 bases for V and 4 bases for J; bases not matched to a gene: 4.

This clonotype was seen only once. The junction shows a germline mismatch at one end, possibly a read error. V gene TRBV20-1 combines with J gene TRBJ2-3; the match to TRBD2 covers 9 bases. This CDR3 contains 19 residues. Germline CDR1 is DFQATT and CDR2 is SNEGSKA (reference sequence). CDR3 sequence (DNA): TGCTGTGCTAGATTTCCTCGTTGGTCGGTCCTAGCGGGAAAAGATACGCAGTATTTT. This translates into CCARFPRWSVLAGKDTQYF.

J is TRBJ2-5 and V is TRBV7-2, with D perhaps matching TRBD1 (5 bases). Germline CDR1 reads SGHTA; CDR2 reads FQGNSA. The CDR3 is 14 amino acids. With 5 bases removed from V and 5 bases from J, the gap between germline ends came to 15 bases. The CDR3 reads CASSKGLPPETQYF. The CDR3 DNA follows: TGTGCCAGCAGCAAGGGGCTTCCGCCTGAGACCCAGTACTTC.

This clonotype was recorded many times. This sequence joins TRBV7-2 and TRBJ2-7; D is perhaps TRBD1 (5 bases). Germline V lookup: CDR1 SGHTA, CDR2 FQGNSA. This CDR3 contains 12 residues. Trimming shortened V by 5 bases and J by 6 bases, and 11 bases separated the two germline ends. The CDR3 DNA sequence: TGTGCCAGCAGCCCCCAGGGCGTCGAGCAGTACTTC. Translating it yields CASSPQGVEQYF.

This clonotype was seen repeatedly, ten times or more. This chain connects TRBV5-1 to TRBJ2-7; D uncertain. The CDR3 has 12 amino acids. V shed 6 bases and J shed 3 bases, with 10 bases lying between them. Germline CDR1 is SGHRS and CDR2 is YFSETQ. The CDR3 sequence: CASTSVGYEQYF. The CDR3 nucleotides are TGCGCCAGCACCTCCGTGGGCTACGAGCAGTACTTC.

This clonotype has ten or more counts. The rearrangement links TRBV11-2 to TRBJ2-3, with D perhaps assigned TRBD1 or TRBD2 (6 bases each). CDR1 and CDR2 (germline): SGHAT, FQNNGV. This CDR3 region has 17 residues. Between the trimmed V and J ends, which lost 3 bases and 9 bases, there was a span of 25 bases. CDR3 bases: TGTGCCAGCAGCTTGTTTCGCGCCCGGGGGCACGGGGAAACGCAGTATTTT. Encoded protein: CASSLFRARGHGETQYF.

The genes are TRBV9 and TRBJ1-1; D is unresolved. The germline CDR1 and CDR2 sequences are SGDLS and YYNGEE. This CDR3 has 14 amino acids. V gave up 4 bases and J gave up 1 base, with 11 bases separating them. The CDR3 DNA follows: TGTGCCAGCAGCACCAGGACGGAGAACACTGAAGCTTTCTTT. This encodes CASSTRTENTEAFF.

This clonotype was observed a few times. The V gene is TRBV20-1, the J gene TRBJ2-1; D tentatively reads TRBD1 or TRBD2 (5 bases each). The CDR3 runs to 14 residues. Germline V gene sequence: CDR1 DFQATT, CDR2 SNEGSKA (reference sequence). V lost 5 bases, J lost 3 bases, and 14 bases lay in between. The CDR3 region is CSAPPGPGYNEQFF. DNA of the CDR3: TGCAGTGCTCCCCCGGGACCCGGCTACAATGAGCAGTTCTTC.

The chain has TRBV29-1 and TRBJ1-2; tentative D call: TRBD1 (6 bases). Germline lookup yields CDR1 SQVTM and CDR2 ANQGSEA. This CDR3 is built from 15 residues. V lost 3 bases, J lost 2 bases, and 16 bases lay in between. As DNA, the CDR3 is TGCAGCGTTGACTCGGGGGCAGGGCCCAACTATGGCTACACCTTC. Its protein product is CSVDSGAGPNYGYTF.

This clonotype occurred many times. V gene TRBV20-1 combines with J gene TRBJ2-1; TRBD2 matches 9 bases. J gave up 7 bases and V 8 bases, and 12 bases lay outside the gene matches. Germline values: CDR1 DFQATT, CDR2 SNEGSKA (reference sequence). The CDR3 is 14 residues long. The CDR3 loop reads CSLAGGPSKNEQFF. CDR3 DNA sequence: TGCAGTCTGGCGGGAGGGCCAAGTAAAAATGAGCAGTTCTTC.

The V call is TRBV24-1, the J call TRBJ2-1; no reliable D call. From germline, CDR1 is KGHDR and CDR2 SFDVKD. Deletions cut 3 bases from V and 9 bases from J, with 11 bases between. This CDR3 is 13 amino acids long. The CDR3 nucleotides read TGTGCCACCAGTGATCTTGCTCTGGGTGAGCAGTTCTTC. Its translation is CATSDLALGEQFF.

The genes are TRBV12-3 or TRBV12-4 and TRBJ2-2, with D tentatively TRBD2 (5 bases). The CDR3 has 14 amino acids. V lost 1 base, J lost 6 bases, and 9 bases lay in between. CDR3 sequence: CASSLGRSAGELFF. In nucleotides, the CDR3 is TGTGCCAGCAGTTTAGGGAGGTCCGCCGGGGAGCTGTTTTTT.

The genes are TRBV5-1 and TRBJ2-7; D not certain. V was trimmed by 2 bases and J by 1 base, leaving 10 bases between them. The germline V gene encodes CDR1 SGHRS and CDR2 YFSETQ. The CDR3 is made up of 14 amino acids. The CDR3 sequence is CASSFVGASYEQYF. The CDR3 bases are TGCGCCAGCAGCTTTGTCGGTGCTTCCTACGAGCAGTACTTC.

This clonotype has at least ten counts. The CDR3 DNA is TGTGCCAGCAGCTTAGTGACAGCAGCGAACACCGGGGAGCTGTTTTTT. Translated, it gives CASSLVTAANTGELFF. The chain links TRBV11-2 to TRBJ2-2; weak D call: TRBD1 (5 bases). The CDR3 runs 16 residues. The ends were cut back, 1 base at V and 0 bases at J, with 9 bases in the middle. CDR1 and CDR2 (germline): SGHAT, FQNNGV.

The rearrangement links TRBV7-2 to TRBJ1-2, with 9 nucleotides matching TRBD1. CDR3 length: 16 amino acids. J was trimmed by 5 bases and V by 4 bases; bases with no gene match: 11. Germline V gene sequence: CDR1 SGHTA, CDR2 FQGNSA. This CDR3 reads CASSSGQGLFYYGYTF. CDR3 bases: TGTGCCAGCAGCTCTGGACAGGGGTTATTTTATTATGGCTACACCTTC.

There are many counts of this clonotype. The CDR3 is CASPWGSPKDEQYF. The DNA of the CDR3 is TGTGCCAGCCCCTGGGGCAGTCCCAAGGACGAGCAGTACTTC. The V and J genes are TRBV6-5 and TRBJ2-7; D perhaps matches TRBD1 (5 bases). The CDR3 sequence is 14 residues long. From germline, CDR1 is MNHEY and CDR2 SVGAGI. V was trimmed by 8 bases and J by 5 bases, leaving 19 bases between them.

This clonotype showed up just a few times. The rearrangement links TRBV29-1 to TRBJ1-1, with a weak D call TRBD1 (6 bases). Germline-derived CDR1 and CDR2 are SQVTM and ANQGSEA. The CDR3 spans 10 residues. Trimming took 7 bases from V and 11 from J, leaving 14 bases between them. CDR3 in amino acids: CSGEGGDAFF. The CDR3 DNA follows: TGCAGCGGGGAAGGGGGTGATGCTTTCTTT.

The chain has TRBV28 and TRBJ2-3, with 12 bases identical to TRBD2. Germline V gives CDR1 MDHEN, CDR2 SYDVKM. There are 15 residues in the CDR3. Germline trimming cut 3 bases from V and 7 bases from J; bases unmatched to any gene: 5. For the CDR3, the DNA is TGTGCCAGCAGTTTTCTAGCGGGAGGGCCAAATACGCAGTATTTT. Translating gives CASSFLAGGPNTQYF.

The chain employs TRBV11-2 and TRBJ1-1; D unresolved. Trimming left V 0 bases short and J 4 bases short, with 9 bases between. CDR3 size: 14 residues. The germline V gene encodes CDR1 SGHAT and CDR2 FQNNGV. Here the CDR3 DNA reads TGTGCCAGCAGCTTAGATATCGGGGTCACTGAAGCTTTCTTT. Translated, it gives CASSLDIGVTEAFF.

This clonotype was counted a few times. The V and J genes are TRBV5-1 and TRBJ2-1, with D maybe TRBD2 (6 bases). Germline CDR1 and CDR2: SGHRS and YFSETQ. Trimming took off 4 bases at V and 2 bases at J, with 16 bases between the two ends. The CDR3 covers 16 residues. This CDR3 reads CASSPFGGGTYNEQFF. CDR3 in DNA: TGCGCCAGCAGCCCATTCGGGGGTGGGACCTACAATGAGCAGTTCTTC.

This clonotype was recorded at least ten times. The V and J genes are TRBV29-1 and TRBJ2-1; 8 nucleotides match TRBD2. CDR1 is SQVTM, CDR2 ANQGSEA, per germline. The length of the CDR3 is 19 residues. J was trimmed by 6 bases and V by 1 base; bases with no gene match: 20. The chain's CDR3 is CSVEGDLITGTRHPNEQFF. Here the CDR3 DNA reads TGCAGCGTTGAAGGGGACTTAATTACTGGGACTAGGCACCCCAATGAGCAGTTCTTC.

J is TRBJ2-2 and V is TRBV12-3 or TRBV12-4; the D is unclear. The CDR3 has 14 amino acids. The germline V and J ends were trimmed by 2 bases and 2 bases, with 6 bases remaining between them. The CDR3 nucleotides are TGTGCCAGCAGTTTATGGCGCAACACCGGGGAGCTGTTTTTT. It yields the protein CASSLWRNTGELFF.